Given below is one T cell receptor beta chain in context. What it recognizes is unknown. Assay used: immunoSEQ multiplex PCR; TCRdb lists only in-frame clones, some missing. The data hold tens of thousands of clones, with about 90% observed a single time. These data originate in a study of siplizumab effects on memory and regulatory T cells. Overall study results and limits: Sequences below about 10^-5 frequency were poorly captured. As a result, only a minor fraction of alloreactive clones mapped to unstimulated subsets. Relative to controls at more than 25%, mappable alloreactive CD4+ clones exhibited a mean Treg-derived proportion of over 60% with siplizumab.

The CDR3 sequence is 18 residues long. Unmatched junction bases numbered 6, after V lost 2 bases and J lost 0 bases. CDR1 is SGHTA and CDR2 is FQGNSA in the germline V gene. This TCR came from a human donor in good health. Material for sequencing was naive CD8+ T cells sorted from blood. The V and J genes are TRBV7-2 and TRBJ2-2, with 10 bases that match TRBD2. The CDR3 sequence is CASSLPRTSGSNTGELFF. The CDR3 region has the DNA TGTGCCAGCAGCTTACCTAGGACTAGCGGCTCGAACACCGGGGAGCTGTTTTTT.